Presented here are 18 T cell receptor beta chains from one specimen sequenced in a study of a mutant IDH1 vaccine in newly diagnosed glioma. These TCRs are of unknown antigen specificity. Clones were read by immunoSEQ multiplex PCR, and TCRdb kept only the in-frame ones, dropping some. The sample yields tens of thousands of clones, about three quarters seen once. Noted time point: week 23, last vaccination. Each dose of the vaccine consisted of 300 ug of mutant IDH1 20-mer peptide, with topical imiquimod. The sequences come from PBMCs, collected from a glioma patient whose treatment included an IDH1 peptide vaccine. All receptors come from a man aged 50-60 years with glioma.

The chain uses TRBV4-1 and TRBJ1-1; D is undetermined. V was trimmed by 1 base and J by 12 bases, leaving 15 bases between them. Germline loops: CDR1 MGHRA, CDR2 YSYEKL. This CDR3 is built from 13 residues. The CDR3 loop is CASSQGLTLFTFF. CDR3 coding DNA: TGCGCCAGCAGCCAAGGTCTAACACTCTTTACTTTCTTT.

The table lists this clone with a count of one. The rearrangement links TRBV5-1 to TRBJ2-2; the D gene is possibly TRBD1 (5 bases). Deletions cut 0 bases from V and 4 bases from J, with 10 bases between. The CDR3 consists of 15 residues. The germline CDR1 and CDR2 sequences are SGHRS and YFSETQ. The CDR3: CASSLVAGRTGELFF. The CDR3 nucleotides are TGCGCCAGCAGCTTGGTTGCAGGGCGCACCGGGGAGCTGTTTTTT. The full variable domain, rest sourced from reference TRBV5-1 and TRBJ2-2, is KAGVTQTPRYLIKTRGQQVTLSCSPISGHRSVSWYQQTPGQGLQFLFEYFSETQRNKGNFPGRFSGRQFSNSRSEMNVSTLELGDSALYLCASSLVAGRTGELFFGEGSRLTVL.

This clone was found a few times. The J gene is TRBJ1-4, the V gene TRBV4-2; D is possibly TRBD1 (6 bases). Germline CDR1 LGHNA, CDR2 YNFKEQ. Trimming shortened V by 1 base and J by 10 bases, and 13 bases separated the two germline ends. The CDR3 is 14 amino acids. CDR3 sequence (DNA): TGTGCCAGCAGCCAAGGTCAGGGGATTGGAAAACTGTTTTTT. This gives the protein CASSQGQGIGKLFF.

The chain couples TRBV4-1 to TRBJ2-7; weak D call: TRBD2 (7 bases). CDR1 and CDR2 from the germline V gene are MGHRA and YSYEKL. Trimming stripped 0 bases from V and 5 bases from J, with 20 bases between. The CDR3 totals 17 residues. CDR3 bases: TGCGCCAGCAGCCAAGAGTGGGGGGGCAGGGAGCGGGACGAGCAGTACTTC. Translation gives CASSQEWGGRERDEQYF.

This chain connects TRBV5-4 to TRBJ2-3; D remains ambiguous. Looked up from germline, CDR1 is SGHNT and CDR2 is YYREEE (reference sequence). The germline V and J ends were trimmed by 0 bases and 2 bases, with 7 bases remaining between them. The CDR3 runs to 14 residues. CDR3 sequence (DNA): TGTGCCAGCAGCTTGGAGGCGGTCACAGATACGCAGTATTTT. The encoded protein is CASSLEAVTDTQYF.

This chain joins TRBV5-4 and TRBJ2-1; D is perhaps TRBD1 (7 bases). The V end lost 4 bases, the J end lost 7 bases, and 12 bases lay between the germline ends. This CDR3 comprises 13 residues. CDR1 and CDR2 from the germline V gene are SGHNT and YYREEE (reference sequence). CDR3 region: CASSQTGRNEQFF. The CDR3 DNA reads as TGTGCCAGCAGCCAGACAGGGAGGAATGAGCAGTTCTTC.

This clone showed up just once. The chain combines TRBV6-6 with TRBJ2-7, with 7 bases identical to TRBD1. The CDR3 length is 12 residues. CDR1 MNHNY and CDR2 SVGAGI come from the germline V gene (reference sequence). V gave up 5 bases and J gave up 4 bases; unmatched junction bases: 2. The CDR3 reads CASSATGYEQYF. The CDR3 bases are TGTGCCAGCAGTGCGACAGGGTACGAGCAGTACTTC.

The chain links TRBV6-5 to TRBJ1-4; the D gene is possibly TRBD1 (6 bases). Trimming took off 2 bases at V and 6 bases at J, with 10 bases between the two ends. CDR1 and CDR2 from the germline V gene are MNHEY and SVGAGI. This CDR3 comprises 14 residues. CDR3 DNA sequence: TGTGCCAGCAGTTACCCAAGGGGGGATGAAAAACTGTTTTTT. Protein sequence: CASSYPRGDEKLFF.

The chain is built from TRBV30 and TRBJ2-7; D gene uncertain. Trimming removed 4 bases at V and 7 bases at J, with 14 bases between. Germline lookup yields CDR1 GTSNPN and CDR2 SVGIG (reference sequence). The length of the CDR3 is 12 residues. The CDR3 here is CAWKGVGREQYF. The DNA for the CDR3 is TGTGCCTGGAAGGGTGTGGGAAGGGAGCAGTACTTC.

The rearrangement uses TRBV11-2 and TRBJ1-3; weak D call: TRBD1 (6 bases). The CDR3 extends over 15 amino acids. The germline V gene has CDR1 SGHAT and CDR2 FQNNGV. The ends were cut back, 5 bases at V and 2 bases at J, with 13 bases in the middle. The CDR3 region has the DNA TGTGCCAGCAGCATACCACAGGGCGCTGGAAACACCATATATTTT. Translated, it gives CASSIPQGAGNTIYF.

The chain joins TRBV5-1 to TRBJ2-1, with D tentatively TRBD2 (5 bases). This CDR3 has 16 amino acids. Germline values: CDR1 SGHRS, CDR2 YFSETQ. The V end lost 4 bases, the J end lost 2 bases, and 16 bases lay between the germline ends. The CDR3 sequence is CASSQFRTATYNEQFF. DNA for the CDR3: TGCGCCAGCAGCCAATTTAGGACTGCAACCTACAATGAGCAGTTCTTC.

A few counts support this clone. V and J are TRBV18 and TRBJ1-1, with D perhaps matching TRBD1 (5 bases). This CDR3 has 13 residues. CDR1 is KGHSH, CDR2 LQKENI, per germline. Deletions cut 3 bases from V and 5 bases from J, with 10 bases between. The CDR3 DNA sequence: TGTGCCAGCTCACCGGGGGTTCGGACTGAAGCTTTCTTT. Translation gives CASSPGVRTEAFF.

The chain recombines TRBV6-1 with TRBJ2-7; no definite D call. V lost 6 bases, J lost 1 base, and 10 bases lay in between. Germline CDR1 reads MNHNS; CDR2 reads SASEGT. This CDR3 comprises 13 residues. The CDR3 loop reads CASRDERSYEQYF. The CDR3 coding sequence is TGTGCCAGCAGGGACGAAAGGTCCTACGAGCAGTACTTC.

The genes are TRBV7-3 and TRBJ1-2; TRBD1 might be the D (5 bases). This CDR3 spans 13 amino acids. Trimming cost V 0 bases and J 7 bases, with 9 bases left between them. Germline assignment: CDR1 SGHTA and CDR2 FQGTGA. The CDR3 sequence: CASSLTGGTGYTF. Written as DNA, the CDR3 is TGTGCCAGCAGCTTAACTGGGGGTACTGGCTACACCTTC.

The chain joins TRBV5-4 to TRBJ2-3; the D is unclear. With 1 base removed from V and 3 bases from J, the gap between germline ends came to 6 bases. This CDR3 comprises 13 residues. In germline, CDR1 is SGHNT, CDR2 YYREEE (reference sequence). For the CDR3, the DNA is TGTGCCAGCAGCTTGAAGGGAACAGATACGCAGTATTTT. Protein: CASSLKGTDTQYF.

CDR3 residues: CASSTLSHEQFF. CDR3 DNA sequence: TGTGCCAGTAGTACCCTCAGTCATGAGCAGTTCTTC. The V call is TRBV19, the J call TRBJ2-1, with D unresolved. This CDR3 spans 12 amino acids. Trimming pared 4 bases from V and 8 bases from J, leaving 9 bases between. The germline gives CDR1 LNHDA, CDR2 SQIVND (reference sequence).

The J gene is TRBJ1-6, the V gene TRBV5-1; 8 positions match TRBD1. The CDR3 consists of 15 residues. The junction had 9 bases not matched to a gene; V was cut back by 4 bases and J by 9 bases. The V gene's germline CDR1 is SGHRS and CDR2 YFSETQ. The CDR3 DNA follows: TGCGCCAGCAGCCCCCAGGGGGCCAGGGGTTCACCCCTCCACTTT. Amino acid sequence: CASSPQGARGSPLHF. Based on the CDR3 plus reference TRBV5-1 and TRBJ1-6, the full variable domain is KAGVTQTPRYLIKTRGQQVTLSCSPISGHRSVSWYQQTPGQGLQFLFEYFSETQRNKGNFPGRFSGRQFSNSRSEMNVSTLELGDSALYLCASSPQGARGSPLHFGNGTRLTVT.

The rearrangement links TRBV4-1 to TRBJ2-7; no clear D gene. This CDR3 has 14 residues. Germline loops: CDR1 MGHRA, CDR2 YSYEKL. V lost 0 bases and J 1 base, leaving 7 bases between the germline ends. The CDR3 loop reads CASSQDEESYEQYF. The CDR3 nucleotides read TGCGCCAGCAGCCAAGACGAGGAGTCCTACGAGCAGTACTTC.